This T cell receptor (beta chain) was sequenced during a study of T-cell reconstitution after alpha-beta-depleted transplantation in children. The germline gives CDR1 SGHRS, CDR2 YFSETQ. The CDR3 is 14 amino acids. Trimming took off 2 bases at V and 4 bases at J, with 12 bases between the two ends. Preparation of the TCRbeta library involved a method that used unique molecular identifiers. One entry per CDR3 protein results from TCRdb running MiXCR on the PCR reads. The sample has roughly 670,000 distinct CDR3 sequences; about an eighth are singletons. This sample comprised PBMCs, obtained before TCRalphabeta/CD19-depleted stem cell transplant. The receptor's source is a girl aged 2-10 years with congenital amegakaryocytic thrombocytopenia, due to receive a stem cell transplant. V usage is TRBV5-1 and J usage is TRBJ2-5, with a tentative D call TRBD2 (6 bases). CDR3 in amino acids: CASSFGGVGETQYF. CDR3 in DNA: TGCGCCAGCAGCTTTGGAGGGGTGGGAGAGACCCAGTACTTC.